The 18 T cell receptor beta chains reported below all come from one sample, sequenced in a study of blood T cell repertoires in COVID-19. Sequencing was performed with immunoSEQ multiplex PCR; in TCRdb, only in-frame clones are kept and a portion is missing. This sample has 330,000 or so clones, with over 80% found just once. The material sequenced was PBMCs or T cells enriched from blood (not recorded which). These TCRs come from a man younger than 40 who had recovered from COVID-19.

The chain carries TRBV4-2 and TRBJ2-3, with TRBD2 matching 9 bases. The CDR3 has 16 residues. Losses at the gene ends were 1 base for V and 4 bases for J; bases not matched to a gene: 6. Germline CDR1 is LGHNA and CDR2 is YNFKEQ. CDR3 coding DNA: TGTGCCAGCAGCCAAGGAGCGCGGGGGGGCTCAGATACGCAGTATTTT. Encoded protein: CASSQGARGGSDTQYF.

The rearrangement joins TRBV5-6 to TRBJ1-4; no definite D call. The V gene's germline CDR1 is SGHDT and CDR2 YYEEEE. The length of the CDR3 is 14 residues. V was shortened by 4 bases and J by 7 bases, with 14 bases between the two germline ends. For the CDR3, the DNA is TGTGCCAGCAGCGAAGGCACACGGGGTGAAAAACTGTTTTTT. Its protein is CASSEGTRGEKLFF.

The chain has TRBV5-1 and TRBJ1-2; D is unresolved. V was clipped by 0 bases and J by 4 bases, with 16 bases between them. The germline CDR1 and CDR2 sequences are SGHRS and YFSETQ. The CDR3 is 16 amino acids. CDR3 sequence (DNA): TGCGCCAGCAGCTTGGTGGCAGGCAAACCTTTCTATGGCTACACCTTC. This translates into CASSLVAGKPFYGYTF.

The chain uses TRBV28 and TRBJ2-5; D remains ambiguous. The CDR3 is 11 amino acids. V dropped 7 bases and J dropped 9 bases, with 12 bases sitting between them. Germline CDR1 MDHEN, CDR2 SYDVKM. DNA of the CDR3: TGTGCCAGCACCACCAATACGGCCCAGTACTTC. Amino acids: CASTTNTAQYF. The entire variable domain, with the rest obtained from reference TRBV28 and TRBJ2-5, is as follows: DVKVTQSSRYLVKRTGEKVFLECVQDMDHENMFWYRQDPGLGLRLIYFSYDVKMKEKGDIPEGYSVSREKKERFSLILESASTNQTSMYLCASTTNTAQYFGPGTRLLVL.

V and J are TRBV7-9 and TRBJ1-3; 11 bases are shared with TRBD1. The CDR3 is 15 amino acids. Germline V gives CDR1 SEHNR, CDR2 FQNEAQ (reference sequence). V lost 4 bases and J lost 4; bases outside the gene matches: 3. This CDR3 is CASSSGQGEGNTIYF. CDR3 coding DNA: TGTGCCAGCAGCTCGGGACAGGGGGAGGGAAACACCATATATTTT.

There are a few counts of this clone. The chain links TRBV30 to TRBJ2-7; 10 nucleotides align to TRBD1. With V trimmed by 5 bases and J by 6 bases, 7 bases remained unmatched. The germline CDR1 and CDR2 sequences are GTSNPN and SVGIG (reference sequence). The CDR3 is 13 amino acids. The CDR3 is CAWASGQGTEQYF. The CDR3 nucleotides read TGTGCCTGGGCTTCGGGACAGGGGACCGAGCAGTACTTC.

This CDR3 reads CASSVDPGTRDSYEQYF. The CDR3 DNA reads TGTGCCAGCAGCGTCGATCCGGGAACTCGTGACTCCTACGAGCAGTACTTC. The genes are TRBV9 and TRBJ2-7; possible D gene TRBD2, 5 bases. This CDR3 comprises 17 residues. CDR1 and CDR2 from the germline V gene are SGDLS and YYNGEE. V lost 2 bases, J lost 0 bases, and 18 bases lay in between.

J is TRBJ2-7 and V is TRBV3-1 (or the pseudogene TRBV3-2); 9 bases line up with TRBD1. Germline CDR1 reads LGHDT; CDR2 reads YNNKEL (reference sequence). The V segment lost 4 bases and the J segment 6 bases; nucleotides outside the gene matches: 7. The CDR3 is 14 amino acids. CDR3 nucleotide sequence: TGTGCCAGCAGCCTCTCGCAGGACAGGGGCGAGCAGTACTTC. The encoded protein is CASSLSQDRGEQYF.

In DNA, the CDR3 is TGTGCCAGCAGCCCACAGGCTATCTCTGGGGCCAACGTCCTGACTTTC. Residues: CASSPQAISGANVLTF. The rearrangement joins TRBV27 to TRBJ2-6; D is possibly TRBD1 (5 bases). Germline V CDR1 and CDR2: MNHEY, SMNVEV (reference sequence). The V and J ends lost 6 bases and 0 bases respectively, with 12 bases between them. This CDR3 region has 16 residues.

The rearrangement uses TRBV7-9 and TRBJ2-1, with 7 bases aligning to TRBD1. This CDR3 is built from 16 residues. Germline CDR1 reads SEHNR; CDR2 reads FQNEAQ (reference sequence). With V trimmed by 1 base and J by 3 bases, 6 bases remained unmatched. CDR3 sequence reads: CASSLVRDRYYNEQFF. The CDR3 region has the DNA TGTGCCAGCAGCTTAGTCCGGGACAGATACTACAATGAGCAGTTCTTC.

The chain has TRBV28 and TRBJ2-7; 7 bases agree with TRBD1. The CDR3 contains 14 residues. Germline-derived CDR1 and CDR2 are MDHEN and SYDVKM. V was pared by 0 bases and J by 6 bases, with 5 bases of the junction left unmatched. CDR3 DNA sequence: TGTGCCAGCAGTTTATGGACAGGGCTCGGCGAGCAGTACTTC. The encoded protein is CASSLWTGLGEQYF.

As regards this clone: Germline and junction disagree at one end, which may indicate a read error. The gene calls are TRBV4-2 and TRBJ2-5; no clear D. Germline V CDR1 and CDR2: LGHNA, YNFKEQ. The CDR3 extends over 13 amino acids. The CDR3 nucleotides are TGTGCCAGCGGCCAAGATCCCGAGGAGACCCAGTACTTC. Amino acids: CASGQDPEETQYF.

The V call is TRBV30, the J call TRBJ2-2; D uncertain. This CDR3 is built from 11 residues. CDR1 is GTSNPN and CDR2 is SVGIG in the germline V gene (reference sequence). V lost 8 bases and J lost 5, with 9 bases in between. CDR3 loop: CAQERTGELFF. The CDR3 bases are TGTGCCCAGGAACGAACCGGGGAGCTGTTTTTT.

The rearrangement uses TRBV7-9 and TRBJ2-5; 10 bases line up with TRBD1. CDR1 SEHNR and CDR2 FQNEAQ come from the germline V gene (reference sequence). CDR3 size: 17 residues. The ends lost 2 bases at V and 5 bases at J; junction bases unmatched: 11. DNA of the CDR3: TGTGCCAGCAGCTTAATAACCCCGACAGGGGGCGGTGAGACCCAGTACTTC. Its translation: CASSLITPTGGGETQYF.

This chain joins TRBV27 and TRBJ2-1; 10 bases are shared with TRBD2. V was pared by 6 bases and J by 8 bases, with 10 bases of the junction left unmatched. The germline V gene encodes CDR1 MNHEY and CDR2 SMNVEV (reference sequence). The CDR3 loop spans 15 amino acids. DNA for the CDR3: TGTGCCAGCAGCACTCCTACTAGCGGGGTCTATGAGCAGTTCTTC. It codes for CASSTPTSGVYEQFF.

DNA of the CDR3: TGCGCCAGCAGCTTTAAGGACAGCTCCTACGAGCAGTACTTC. Its translation is CASSFKDSSYEQYF. This sequence joins TRBV5-1 and TRBJ2-7; maybe TRBD1 (6 bases). The CDR3 totals 14 residues. The V gene's germline CDR1 is SGHRS and CDR2 YFSETQ. Trimming pared 2 bases from V and 0 bases from J, leaving 9 bases between. The full variable domain, with the rest looked up from reference TRBV5-1 and TRBJ2-7, is KAGVTQTPRYLIKTRGQQVTLSCSPISGHRSVSWYQQTPGQGLQFLFEYFSETQRNKGNFPGRFSGRQFSNSRSEMNVSTLELGDSALYLCASSFKDSSYEQYFGPGTRLTVT.

This sequence joins TRBV10-2 and TRBJ2-3, with 9 bases that match TRBD2. Per germline, CDR1 WSHSY and CDR2 SAAADI. J lost 2 bases, V lost 5 bases, and 8 bases had no gene match. The CDR3 has 16 residues. CDR3 region: CASSSRLAENTDTQYF. CDR3 in DNA: TGCGCCAGCAGTTCAAGACTAGCGGAGAACACAGATACGCAGTATTTT.

V usage is TRBV29-1 and J usage is TRBJ1-2, with TRBD1 matching 9 bases. From germline, CDR1 is SQVTM and CDR2 ANQGSEA. There are 13 residues in the CDR3. Trimming took 3 bases from V and 4 from J; bases not matched to a gene: 3. Here the CDR3 DNA reads TGCAGCGTTGAGCCGGACAGGGGCTATGGCTACACCTTC. Residues: CSVEPDRGYGYTF.